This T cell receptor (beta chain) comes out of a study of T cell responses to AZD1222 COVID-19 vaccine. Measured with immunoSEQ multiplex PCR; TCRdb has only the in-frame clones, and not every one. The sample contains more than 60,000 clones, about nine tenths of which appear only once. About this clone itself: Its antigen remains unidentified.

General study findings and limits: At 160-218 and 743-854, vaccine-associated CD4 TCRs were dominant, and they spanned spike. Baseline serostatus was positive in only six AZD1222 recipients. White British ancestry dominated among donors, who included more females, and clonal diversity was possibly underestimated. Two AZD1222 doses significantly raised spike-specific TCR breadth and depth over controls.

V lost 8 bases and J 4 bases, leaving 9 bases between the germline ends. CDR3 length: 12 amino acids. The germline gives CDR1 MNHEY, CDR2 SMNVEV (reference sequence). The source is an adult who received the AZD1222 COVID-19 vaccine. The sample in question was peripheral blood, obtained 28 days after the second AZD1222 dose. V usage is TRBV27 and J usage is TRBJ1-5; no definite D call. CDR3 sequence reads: CASANGNQPQHF. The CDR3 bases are TGTGCCAGCGCCAACGGTAATCAGCCCCAGCATTTT.